The 2 T cell receptor beta chains below were found in one sample sequenced in a study of T cells in Graves' hyperthyroidism and ophthalmopathy. Amplification of TCR beta CDR3 regions was performed using RNA transcripts as template. Carried out on the TCR CDR3, a first-round RT-PCR used the HTBI primer set. TCRdb passed the multiplex PCR reads through MiXCR, listing each CDR3 protein once. The table records about 400,000 distinct CDR3 sequences, more than 14% of them present only once. The sequenced sample consisted of blood. The origin of the receptors is a woman under 40 with Graves' ophthalmopathy.

This clonotype was seen a few times. The V call is TRBV18, the J call TRBJ1-2; D uncertain. CDR3 length equals 13 residues. V lost 3 bases and J lost 7, with 12 bases in between. Germline lookup yields CDR1 KGHSH and CDR2 LQKENI. DNA for the CDR3: TGTGCCAGCTCACCCGGCATCGGGGTTGGCTACACCTTC. As protein: CASSPGIGVGYTF.

This clonotype was counted between two and nine times. The chain employs TRBV5-5 and TRBJ2-7, with 13 bases identical to TRBD2. With 3 bases clipped from V and 2 bases from J, the junction kept 14 bases outside the gene matches. Germline CDR1 SGHKS, CDR2 YYEKEE (reference sequence). This CDR3 comprises 19 residues. CDR3 in DNA: TGTGCCAGCAGCTCAAAACTAGCGGGGGGGCAACAAAGTACCTACGAGCAGTACTTC. Translation gives CASSSKLAGGQQSTYEQYF.